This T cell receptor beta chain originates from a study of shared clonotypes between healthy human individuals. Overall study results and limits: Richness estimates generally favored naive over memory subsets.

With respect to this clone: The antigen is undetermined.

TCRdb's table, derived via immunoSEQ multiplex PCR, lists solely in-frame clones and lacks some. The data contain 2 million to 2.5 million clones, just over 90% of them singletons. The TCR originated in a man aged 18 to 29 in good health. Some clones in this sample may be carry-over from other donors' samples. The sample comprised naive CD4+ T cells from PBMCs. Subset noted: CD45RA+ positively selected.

The CDR3 region has the DNA TGTGCCAGCAGGTTCCCTGGTGAGAACACTGAAGCTTTCTTT. Translation: CASRFPGENTEAFF. The chain uses TRBV27 and TRBJ1-1, with no clear D. From germline, CDR1 is MNHEY and CDR2 SMNVEV (reference sequence). V was clipped by 6 bases and J by 1 base, with 12 bases between them. The CDR3 is 14 residues long.